This TCR beta chain was identified in a study of blood T cell repertoires in COVID-19. Data came from immunoSEQ multiplex PCR; TCRdb stores just in-frame clones and leaves some out. The sample has 300,000 to 450,000 clones, over 75% seen once. Material for sequencing was peripheral blood. This receptor was identified in a woman aged 55-70 years with COVID-19, enrolled during active disease.

CDR3 residues: CASSLEAGEETQYF. CDR3 sequence (DNA): TGTGCCAGCAGCTTAGAGGCAGGGGAAGAGACCCAGTACTTC. The chain employs TRBV7-2 and TRBJ2-5; tentatively, D is TRBD1 (6 bases). The CDR3 has 14 residues. Germline V CDR1 and CDR2: SGHTA, FQGNSA. V was clipped by 1 base and J by 3 bases, with 9 bases between them.